These 27 T cell receptor beta chains share one sample of origin, sequenced in a study of cytomegalovirus exposure and HLA in healthy donors. Only in-frame clones appear in the TCRdb table, and some are missing; sequencing was by immunoSEQ multiplex PCR. The sample yields 100,000 to 150,000 clones, more than 70% seen once. The material sequenced was PBMCs. Receptor source: a man aged 18 to 29 in good health and CMV-seronegative.

Here the CDR3 DNA reads TGCGCCAGCAGCTTGACCAGGGGGAACACTGAAGCTTTCTTT. Encoded protein: CASSLTRGNTEAFF. The chain couples TRBV5-1 to TRBJ1-1, with D possibly TRBD1 on 6 matching bases. This CDR3 is built from 14 residues. Germline CDR1 reads SGHRS; CDR2 reads YFSETQ. Trimming left V 1 base short and J 1 base short, with 8 bases between.

This clone has a handful of counts. The chain is built from TRBV6-1 and TRBJ2-7, with 10 bases aligning to TRBD2. V lost 3 bases and J lost 2; bases outside the gene matches: 10. This CDR3 comprises 17 residues. Per germline, CDR1 MNHNS and CDR2 SASEGT. The CDR3 reads CASSDERGGPGPYEQYF. The CDR3 bases are TGTGCCAGCAGTGACGAGCGGGGGGGCCCAGGCCCCTACGAGCAGTACTTC.

This rearrangement joins TRBV5-1 to TRBJ2-3; 7 bases fit TRBD2. V lost 0 bases and J lost 0; bases outside the gene matches: 7. This CDR3 has 17 amino acids. The germline V gene has CDR1 SGHRS and CDR2 YFSETQ. The CDR3 is CASSLAGAGVSTDTQYF. The DNA for the CDR3 is TGCGCCAGCAGCTTGGCCGGGGCGGGGGTAAGCACAGATACGCAGTATTTT.

The genes are TRBV5-4 and TRBJ2-5; 9 nucleotides line up with TRBD1. Germline V gene lookup returns CDR1 SGHNT and CDR2 YYREEE (reference sequence). With 3 bases clipped from V and 1 base from J, the junction kept 7 bases outside the gene matches. This CDR3 has 16 residues. Written as DNA, the CDR3 is TGTGCCAGCAGCTCCTACAGGGGGCCCCTCCAAGAGACCCAGTACTTC. Translated: CASSSYRGPLQETQYF.

CDR3 protein: CASTPVGRGELFF. The CDR3 DNA is TGTGCCAGCACCCCAGTGGGGCGGGGGGAGCTGTTTTTT. The chain couples TRBV11-2 to TRBJ2-2, with D perhaps matching TRBD1 (5 bases). This CDR3 spans 13 amino acids. In germline, CDR1 is SGHAT, CDR2 FQNNGV. With 7 bases removed from V and 8 bases from J, the gap between germline ends came to 14 bases.

The V and J genes are TRBV15 and TRBJ2-3; 8 positions match TRBD1. The trim removed 5 bases at V and 3 bases at J, leaving 7 bases unmatched. The CDR3 is 15 amino acids. Germline CDR1 LNHNV, CDR2 YYDKDF (reference sequence). The CDR3 is CATSSRQGITDTQYF. The DNA of the CDR3 is TGTGCCACCAGCTCCCGACAGGGGATTACAGATACGCAGTATTTT.

This clone was observed a single time. The chain is built from TRBV5-1 and TRBJ1-6; TRBD1 agrees at 12 bases. Germline V lookup: CDR1 SGHRS, CDR2 YFSETQ. This CDR3 is built from 18 residues. The J segment lost 7 bases and the V segment lost 8 bases, leaving 16 bases of the junction unmatched. CDR3 sequence reads: CASSPRDRGPGSNSPLHF. The CDR3 bases are TGCGCCAGTTCGCCCCGGGACAGGGGGCCGGGATCCAATTCACCCCTCCACTTT.

This clone is a singleton in its sample. V is TRBV19 and J is TRBJ2-1; no reliable D call. In germline, CDR1 is LNHDA, CDR2 SQIVND (reference sequence). The V gene lost 2 bases and the J gene lost 2 bases, with 10 bases spanning the gap. The CDR3 length is 15 residues. CDR3 bases: TGTGCCAGTAGTATACTCAAATCAGCCTACAATGAGCAGTTCTTC. It specifies CASSILKSAYNEQFF.

CDR3 nucleotides: TGTGCCAGTACCAACCCGGGTAGGGGGGGTAGTAGCAATCAGCCCCAGCATTTT. This sequence encodes CASTNPGRGGSSNQPQHF. The chain carries TRBV19 and TRBJ1-5; possible D gene TRBD1, 6 bases. Germline V gene lookup returns CDR1 LNHDA and CDR2 SQIVND (reference sequence). This CDR3 has 18 amino acids. The V end lost 7 bases, the J end lost 0 bases, and 22 bases lay between the germline ends.

V is TRBV6-1 and J is TRBJ2-7; the match to TRBD1 covers 10 bases. This CDR3 comprises 18 residues. Germline trimming cut 4 bases from V and 1 base from J; bases unmatched to any gene: 13. The germline CDR1 and CDR2 sequences are MNHNS and SASEGT. In DNA, the CDR3 is TGTGCCAGCAGTGCACTAAACTCAGGACAGGGGGTTTCCTACGAGCAGTACTTC. This codes for CASSALNSGQGVSYEQYF.

The J gene is TRBJ2-7, the V gene TRBV30, with TRBD2 matching over 10 bases. CDR1 is GTSNPN, CDR2 SVGIG, per germline (reference sequence). The CDR3 covers 14 residues. The trim removed 5 bases at V and 3 bases at J, leaving 7 bases unmatched. The chain's CDR3 is CAWDPASGSYEQYF. In nucleotides, the CDR3 is TGTGCCTGGGACCCGGCTAGCGGGAGCTACGAGCAGTACTTC.

The V and J genes are TRBV11-2 and TRBJ2-3; 9 bases agree with TRBD2. Germline assignment: CDR1 SGHAT and CDR2 FQNNGV. The CDR3 extends over 18 amino acids. With V trimmed by 5 bases and J by 2 bases, 14 bases remained unmatched. CDR3 nucleotide sequence: TGTGCCAGCAGCCTCCGCCATAGGGCGGGAGGGTTCACAGATACGCAGTATTTT. Protein product: CASSLRHRAGGFTDTQYF.

The V gene is TRBV30, the J gene TRBJ2-6, with 11 bases matching TRBD1. The CDR3 runs to 18 residues. Germline trimming cut 3 bases from V and 3 bases from J; bases unmatched to any gene: 10. Germline CDR1 and CDR2: GTSNPN and SVGIG (reference sequence). The CDR3 DNA follows: TGTGCCTGGAGCTCCACGCGGACAGGGGGCTTTGGGGCCAACGTCCTGACTTTC. Its translation: CAWSSTRTGGFGANVLTF.

J is TRBJ1-4 and V is TRBV5-1; 9 nucleotides match TRBD1. Per germline, CDR1 SGHRS and CDR2 YFSETQ. The CDR3 totals 13 residues. V lost 6 bases, J lost 7 bases, and 4 bases stayed unmatched. The CDR3: CASTTGGGEKLFF. CDR3 coding DNA: TGCGCCAGCACCACAGGGGGCGGTGAAAAACTGTTTTTT. Drawing the rest from reference TRBV5-1 and TRBJ1-4, the complete variable domain is KAGVTQTPRYLIKTRGQQVTLSCSPISGHRSVSWYQQTPGQGLQFLFEYFSETQRNKGNFPGRFSGRQFSNSRSEMNVSTLELGDSALYLCASTTGGGEKLFFGSGTQLSVL.

This clone has a single count. V usage is TRBV2 and J usage is TRBJ2-1; no definite D call. CDR1 and CDR2 from the germline V gene are SNHLY and FYNNEI. Trimming removed 0 bases from V and 4 bases from J, with 13 bases in between. This CDR3 is built from 16 residues. The CDR3 DNA reads TGTGCCAGCAGTGAAGCGCGGCTCTCAGATTACAATGAGCAGTTCTTC. Translated, it gives CASSEARLSDYNEQFF.

Note on this clone: With a much larger clone just one base away, this may be a read error. V and J are TRBV6-4 and TRBJ2-3, with 9 bases fitting TRBD2. V trimming: 4 bases; J trimming: 2 bases; junction bases outside the gene matches: 1. The CDR3 spans 14 residues. Per germline, CDR1 MRHNA and CDR2 SNTAGT. CDR3 protein: CASSGGGATDTQYF. Here the CDR3 DNA reads TGTGCCAGCAGTGGCGGGGGGGCCACAGATACGCAGTATTTT.

This clone has just one count. This chain connects TRBV2 to TRBJ2-1, with D tentatively TRBD2 (6 bases). CDR3 length equals 13 residues. Trimming removed 2 bases from V and 10 bases from J, with 12 bases in between. Germline V gene sequence: CDR1 SNHLY, CDR2 FYNNEI. CDR3 amino acids: CASSERGAGEQFF. The CDR3, as DNA: TGTGCCAGCAGTGAACGAGGGGCGGGAGAGCAGTTCTTC.

V usage is TRBV7-8 and J usage is TRBJ2-3, with D tentatively TRBD2 (5 bases). Germline V gene data show CDR1 as SGHVS and CDR2 as FQNEAQ. The CDR3 is 15 residues long. V lost 5 bases to trimming and J lost 0 bases, with 12 bases between them. The CDR3 spells CASSKSGVSTDTQYF. CDR3 in DNA: TGTGCCAGCAGCAAAAGCGGAGTTAGCACAGATACGCAGTATTTT.

With respect to this clone: Other DNA sequences of this sample code for an identical CDR3. The chain recombines TRBV5-1 with TRBJ1-1; TRBD1 matches 11 bases. V shed 0 bases and J 4 bases; nucleotides not matched to a gene: 2. Germline lookup yields CDR1 SGHRS and CDR2 YFSETQ. The CDR3 is made up of 15 amino acids. The CDR3: CASSLAGTGGTEAFF. CDR3 nucleotides: TGCGCCAGCAGCTTGGCCGGGACAGGGGGCACTGAAGCTTTCTTT.

The chain recombines TRBV6-1 with TRBJ2-2; 12 bases line up with TRBD2. The CDR3 has 15 residues. Looked up from germline, CDR1 is MNHNS and CDR2 is SASEGT. V gave up 4 bases and J gave up 4 bases; unmatched junction bases: 1. The CDR3 region has the DNA TGTGCCAGCAGTGCTAGCGGGAGGGCCACCGGGGAGCTGTTTTTT. Translated: CASSASGRATGELFF.

This clone occurred once. The chain is built from TRBV6-4 and TRBJ1-2, with TRBD1 as a possible D gene (6 bases). CDR3 length: 14 amino acids. CDR1 and CDR2 from the germline V gene are MRHNA and SNTAGT. V lost 4 bases and J lost 8, with 17 bases in between. CDR3 residues: CASSVAAGEIGYTF. CDR3 DNA sequence: TGTGCCAGCAGTGTTGCGGCAGGGGAGATAGGCTACACCTTC.

V gene TRBV11-2 combines with J gene TRBJ1-2; the D gene is possibly TRBD1 (6 bases). CDR1 is SGHAT, CDR2 FQNNGV, per germline. Trimming pared 5 bases from V and 2 bases from J, leaving 18 bases between. The CDR3 sequence is 16 residues long. The CDR3 bases are TGTGCCAGCAGCCCCGGTACAGGGACGGCGAACTATGGCTACACCTTC. Its translation is CASSPGTGTANYGYTF.

The chain uses TRBV6-5 and TRBJ1-4; TRBD1 might be the D (6 bases). The V and J ends lost 0 bases and 6 bases respectively, with 11 bases between them. From germline, CDR1 is MNHEY and CDR2 SVGAGI. CDR3 size: 15 residues. The CDR3 loop is CASSYSPGVDEKLFF. The DNA of the CDR3 is TGTGCCAGCAGTTACTCGCCAGGGGTGGATGAAAAACTGTTTTTT.

This clone was recorded once. The V and J genes are TRBV5-1 and TRBJ2-5, with D possibly matching TRBD2 (5 bases). The CDR3 is 13 residues long. Germline CDR1 reads SGHRS; CDR2 reads YFSETQ. The V end lost 6 bases, the J end lost 5 bases, and 14 bases lay between the germline ends. In DNA form, the CDR3 reads TGCGCCAGCACTTTGGACCGAGGGGAGACCCAGTACTTC. Its translation: CASTLDRGETQYF.

The rearrangement joins TRBV6-1 to TRBJ1-1, with D perhaps TRBD1 (5 bases). Deletions cut 3 bases from V and 5 bases from J, with 13 bases between. Germline loops: CDR1 MNHNS, CDR2 SASEGT. CDR3 length equals 14 residues. The CDR3 region is CASSDRGGGTEAFF. The CDR3 bases are TGTGCCAGCAGTGATAGGGGTGGGGGGACTGAAGCTTTCTTT.

This clone has only one observation. This chain uses TRBV19 with TRBJ2-2, with a tentative D call TRBD1 (6 bases). Between the trimmed V and J ends, which lost 7 bases and 5 bases, there was a span of 14 bases. The length of the CDR3 is 14 residues. Germline CDR1 is LNHDA and CDR2 is SQIVND (reference sequence). This CDR3 is CASIAGAWTGELFF. The CDR3 nucleotides are TGTGCCAGTATAGCAGGGGCGTGGACCGGGGAGCTGTTTTTT.

The chain combines TRBV5-1 with TRBJ2-5; D remains ambiguous. V gave up 3 bases and J gave up 5 bases, with 11 bases separating them. The CDR3 is 13 residues long. Germline V gene sequence: CDR1 SGHRS, CDR2 YFSETQ. The CDR3 is CASSYASRETQYF. CDR3 DNA: TGCGCCAGCAGCTATGCGTCTAGGGAGACCCAGTACTTC.